These 13 T cell receptor beta chains were all obtained from the same sample, sequenced in a study of T-cell reconstitution after alpha-beta-depleted transplantation in children. The library targeted TCRbeta and was prepared with unique molecular identifiers. TCRdb itself ran the PCR reads through MiXCR, one entry per CDR3 protein. The sample records almost 500,000 distinct CDR3 sequences, roughly a tenth being singletons. Source: PBMCs, taken before TCRalphabeta/CD19-depleted stem cell transplant. These receptors came from a child between 2 and 9 years old with inherited bone marrow failure, due to receive a stem cell transplant.

This clonotype occurred many times. The rearrangement links TRBV28 to TRBJ1-1, with TRBD1 as a possible D gene (5 bases). The CDR3 extends over 15 amino acids. Germline V gene lookup returns CDR1 MDHEN and CDR2 SYDVKM. Trimming removed 5 bases from V and 5 bases from J, with 18 bases in between. CDR3 bases: TGTGCCAGCAGTCCCCCCCGGGGGGGTAGGACTGAAGCTTTCTTT. Translation: CASSPPRGGRTEAFF. Variable domain in full (rest from reference TRBV28 and TRBJ1-1): DVKVTQSSRYLVKRTGEKVFLECVQDMDHENMFWYRQDPGLGLRLIYFSYDVKMKEKGDIPEGYSVSREKKERFSLILESASTNQTSMYLCASSPPRGGRTEAFFGQGTRLTVV.

A word on this clonotype: A read error may be the cause here, since a much bigger clone is one base away. The V gene is TRBV12-3 or TRBV12-4, the J gene TRBJ2-1; D is undetermined. V was shortened by 6 bases and J by 10 bases, with 16 bases between the two germline ends. The CDR3 extends over 13 amino acids. The CDR3 DNA is TGTGCCAGCAGCAGGAGCGCGAGTGGGGAGCAGTTCTTC. Translating it yields CASSRSASGEQFF.

Ten or more counts support this clonotype. V and J are TRBV10-3 and TRBJ2-3; 7 bases line up with TRBD1. Trimming removed 7 bases from V and 2 bases from J; junction bases left unmatched: 9. The germline V gene has CDR1 ENHRY and CDR2 SYGVKD. CDR3 size: 15 residues. CDR3 nucleotide sequence: TGTGCCATCAAGGCCGGGACAGAACTCACAGATACGCAGTATTTT. Protein sequence: CAIKAGTELTDTQYF.

The CDR3 sequence: CASSPGTSGSGELFF. CDR3 DNA: TGTGCCAGCAGCCCCGGGACTAGCGGTTCCGGGGAGCTGTTTTTT. The rearrangement joins TRBV3-1 to TRBJ2-2, with 11 nucleotides matching TRBD2. CDR1 and CDR2 (germline): LGHDT, YNNKEL (reference sequence). V lost 4 bases to trimming and J lost 6 bases; unmatched junction nucleotides: 4. The CDR3 is made up of 15 amino acids.

This clonotype was seen repeatedly, ten times or more. The chain is built from TRBV7-2 and TRBJ1-2; D perhaps matches TRBD1 (5 bases). CDR1 and CDR2 (germline): SGHTA, FQGNSA. The CDR3 is made up of 15 amino acids. V shed 2 bases and J shed 5 bases, with 15 bases lying between them. In nucleotides, the CDR3 is TGTGCCAGCAGCTTACATGGCAGGGAGAAATATGGCTACACCTTC. Translated, it gives CASSLHGREKYGYTF.

This chain uses TRBV21-1 with TRBJ2-7. TRBV21-1 is flagged as a pseudogene. The CDR3 is 15 amino acids. DNA for the CDR3: TGTGCCAGCAGCAAGGCGAGGGTATCATCCTACGAGCAGTACTTC. Residues: CASSKARVSSYEQYF.

Ten or more counts support this clonotype. The chain recombines TRBV7-9 with TRBJ1-1; D possibly corresponds to TRBD1 (5 bases). The CDR3 runs to 14 residues. Germline CDR1 SEHNR, CDR2 FQNEAQ (reference sequence). The V end was cut by 2 bases, the J end by 4 bases, with 11 bases between. The CDR3: CASSLSGTSTEAFF. Here the CDR3 DNA reads TGTGCCAGCAGCTTATCAGGGACCAGCACTGAAGCTTTCTTT.

This clonotype was picked up many times. The chain employs TRBV5-6 and TRBJ2-7; 10 bases fit TRBD2. This CDR3 has 16 amino acids. V shed 0 bases, J shed 4 bases, and the junction held 7 bases outside the gene matches. Germline V gene data show CDR1 as SGHDT and CDR2 as YYEEEE. The CDR3 here is CASSLANGLAEYEQYF. DNA of the CDR3: TGTGCCAGCAGCTTGGCTAACGGACTAGCGGAATACGAGCAGTACTTC.

This clonotype was counted many times. Written as DNA, the CDR3 is TGTGCCAGCAGTTCTGCCGGGACAGACTTTTACAATGAGCAGTTCTTC. Translation gives CASSSAGTDFYNEQFF. The V gene is TRBV28, the J gene TRBJ2-1; the match to TRBD1 covers 7 bases. The CDR3 consists of 16 residues. V dropped 4 bases and J dropped 4; count of bases not matched to a gene: 10. The V gene's germline CDR1 is MDHEN and CDR2 SYDVKM. The full variable domain, rest sourced from reference TRBV28 and TRBJ2-1, is DVKVTQSSRYLVKRTGEKVFLECVQDMDHENMFWYRQDPGLGLRLIYFSYDVKMKEKGDIPEGYSVSREKKERFSLILESASTNQTSMYLCASSSAGTDFYNEQFFGPGTRLTVL.

Many counts were recorded for this clonotype. The rearrangement uses TRBV28 and TRBJ2-7; 15 positions match TRBD2. Germline CDR1 reads MDHEN; CDR2 reads SYDVKM. The length of the CDR3 is 17 residues. Losses at the gene ends were 3 bases for V and 2 bases for J; bases not matched to a gene: 5. CDR3 DNA sequence: TGTGCCAGCAGTTTCTCCCGGACTAGCGGGAGGGCCTACGAGCAGTACTTC. Its protein product is CASSFSRTSGRAYEQYF.

This clonotype was observed a few times. This chain links TRBV30 with TRBJ2-1; 9 bases fit TRBD1. In germline, CDR1 is GTSNPN, CDR2 SVGIG (reference sequence). There are 13 residues in the CDR3. J gave up 10 bases and V 8 bases, and 12 bases lay outside the gene matches. Here the CDR3 DNA reads TGTGCCACCACTTCCTCCGGGACAGGGGAGCAGTTCTTC. Its protein product is CATTSSGTGEQFF. Full variable domain (outside the CDR3, taken from reference TRBV30 and TRBJ2-1): SQTIHQWPATLVQPVGSPLSLECTVEGTSNPNLYWYRQAAGRGLQLLFYSVGIGQISSEVPQNLSASRPQDRQFILSSKKLLLSDSGFYLCATTSSGTGEQFFGPGTRLTVL.

There are many counts of this clonotype. V and J are TRBV20-1 and TRBJ2-5; unclear D gene. The CDR3 covers 17 residues. Germline V CDR1 and CDR2: DFQATT, SNEGSKA (reference sequence). The V end was cut by 0 bases, the J end by 5 bases, with 22 bases between. CDR3 coding DNA: TGCAGTGCTAGAGACCCCCTCATTCTCGGACCCCAGGAGACCCAGTACTTC. It translates to CSARDPLILGPQETQYF.

This clonotype was seen only a few times. The rearrangement joins TRBV20-1 to TRBJ2-5, with 8 positions matching TRBD1. The CDR3 runs to 13 residues. V shed 6 bases and J 5 bases; nucleotides not matched to a gene: 8. The germline V gene encodes CDR1 DFQATT and CDR2 SNEGSKA (reference sequence). This chain's CDR3 is CSALDRGLETQYF. The CDR3 nucleotides are TGCAGTGCCCTCGACAGGGGATTGGAGACCCAGTACTTC.